This T cell receptor (beta chain) was recorded in a study of metastatic and nonmetastatic thyroid tumors. Overall study: It was across blood and tumor or nodule tissue from malignant and benign thyroid patients that repertoires were compared.

This CDR3 is built from 13 residues. Trimming stripped 6 bases from V and 9 bases from J, with 18 bases between. The germline CDR1 and CDR2 sequences are SNHLY and FYNNEI. The study's findings and limits: The reported finding was significantly higher TCR beta diversity in malignant thyroid tumors relative to benign nodules, in blood and tumor.

Thyroid surgery had not been preceded by any treatment in any patient. The sample holds a few counts of this clone. What it recognizes is unknown. MiXCR re-clonotyped the PCR reads for TCRdb. The sample carries tens of thousands of clones, approximately 28% recorded once. This TCR came from a male donor with papillary thyroid cancer or a benign thyroid nodule (not recorded which). Some clones in this sample may be carry-over from other donors' samples. The sample consisted of blood. The rearrangement links TRBV2 to TRBJ2-7; D is unresolved. This chain's CDR3 is CASRAGPPVGQYF. CDR3 nucleotides: TGTGCCAGCAGAGCCGGACCACCGGTCGGGCAGTACTTC.